Following are 27 T cell receptor beta chains from one sample sequenced in a study of shared clonotypes between healthy human individuals. Produced via immunoSEQ multiplex PCR; TCRdb's table is partial and in-frame only. The sample includes about 1,500,000 clones, 95% to 97% of them seen just once. The source material was naive CD4+ T cells sorted from blood. Subset noted: CD45RA+ positively selected. The source of these receptors is a man aged 25 to 40 in good health.

As to this clone: One end of the junction is discordant with germline, which a read error may explain. The gene calls are TRBV7-7 and TRBJ2-1; possibly TRBD2 for D (5 bases). This CDR3 contains 13 residues. CDR1 is SSHAT and CDR2 is FNYEAQ in the germline V gene (reference sequence). The CDR3 reads CASSPGGWATQFF. CDR3 DNA sequence: TGTGCTAGCAGCCCCGGAGGATGGGCCACGCAGTTCTTC.

V usage is TRBV5-6 and J usage is TRBJ2-2, with no clear D. V gave up 4 bases and J gave up 5 bases, with 15 bases separating them. Germline V gene sequence: CDR1 SGHDT, CDR2 YYEEEE. The CDR3 is 15 amino acids. CDR3 sequence reads: CASSPPLPRTGELFF. The CDR3 DNA reads as TGTGCCAGCAGCCCCCCGCTCCCCAGGACCGGGGAGCTGTTTTTT.

This sequence joins TRBV28 and TRBJ2-1, with D uncertain. Trimming cost V 3 bases and J 6 bases, with 15 bases left between them. The CDR3 consists of 15 residues. Germline CDR1 is MDHEN and CDR2 is SYDVKM. CDR3 sequence (DNA): TGTGCCAGCAGTTTTGTTGCCAGAGACGGCAATGAGCAGTTCTTC. Translation: CASSFVARDGNEQFF.

The V and J genes are TRBV6-6 and TRBJ2-5; 12 bases are a match to TRBD2. Per the germline V gene, CDR1 is MNHNY and CDR2 is SVGAGI (reference sequence). The CDR3 covers 16 residues. The J segment lost 2 bases and the V segment lost 8 bases, leaving 9 bases of the junction unmatched. The CDR3 sequence: CASGGRLAGVQETQYF. The CDR3 coding sequence is TGTGCCAGCGGGGGACGACTAGCGGGAGTACAAGAGACCCAGTACTTC.

The rearrangement joins TRBV10-1 to TRBJ2-1; TRBD2 agrees at 11 bases. This CDR3 spans 14 amino acids. The J segment lost 9 bases and the V segment lost 5 bases, leaving 6 bases of the junction unmatched. Germline V gene sequence: CDR1 WNHNN, CDR2 SYGVQD (reference sequence). As DNA, the CDR3 is TGCGCCAGCAGTACTAGCGGGAGTCCCCCTGAGCAGTTCTTC. Amino acids: CASSTSGSPPEQFF.

The chain has TRBV6-1 and TRBJ2-6; D is ambiguous. V was cut by 7 bases and J by 2 bases, with 9 bases left in between. Looked up from germline, CDR1 is MNHNS and CDR2 is SASEGT. The CDR3 contains 14 residues. Here the CDR3 reads CASTINTGANVLTF. The CDR3 bases are TGTGCCAGCACCATAAACACTGGGGCCAACGTCCTGACTTTC.

V and J are TRBV25-1 and TRBJ2-4, with TRBD2 matching 7 bases. This CDR3 contains 16 residues. V lost 3 bases and J lost 1; bases outside the gene matches: 6. Germline CDR1 and CDR2: MGHDK and SYGVNS. Here the CDR3 DNA reads TGTGCCAGCAGTGAGAAGACTAGCCTCGCCAAAAACATTCAGTACTTC. This codes for CASSEKTSLAKNIQYF.

CDR3 bases: TGTGCCAGCAGCTTACAAGGAACCGGGGTTCTTCAGCGGAATGAGCAGTTCTTC. It translates to CASSLQGTGVLQRNEQFF. The chain uses TRBV7-9 and TRBJ2-1; TRBD2 might be the D (5 bases). The CDR3 covers 18 residues. Germline V gene lookup returns CDR1 SEHNR and CDR2 FQNEAQ (reference sequence). Between the trimmed V and J ends, which lost 2 bases and 7 bases, there was a span of 24 bases. Together with reference TRBV7-9 and TRBJ2-1, the CDR3 gives the full variable domain: DTGVSQNPRHKITKRGQNVTFRCDPISEHNRLYWYRQTLGQGPEFLTYFQNEAQLEKSRLLSDRFSAERPKGSFSTLEIQRTEQGDSAMYLCASSLQGTGVLQRNEQFFGPGTRLTVL.

The rearrangement joins TRBV7-6 to TRBJ2-7; D unresolved. There are 14 residues in the CDR3. Deletions cut 2 bases from V and 3 bases from J, with 11 bases between. Germline V gene lookup returns CDR1 SGHVS and CDR2 FNYEAQ. Written as DNA, the CDR3 is TGTGCCAGCAGCTTACGGCGGATCTACTACGAGCAGTACTTC. Protein product: CASSLRRIYYEQYF.

The chain joins TRBV2 to TRBJ1-5; 7 nucleotides align to TRBD1. Germline V gives CDR1 SNHLY, CDR2 FYNNEI. V lost 8 bases and J lost 3; bases outside the gene matches: 4. The CDR3 consists of 13 residues. The DNA for the CDR3 is TGTGCCAGCGGCGACAGGGTCAATCAGCCCCAGCATTTT. Translated, it gives CASGDRVNQPQHF. Supplemented by reference TRBV2 and TRBJ1-5, the full variable domain reads EPEVTQTPSHQVTQMGQEVILRCVPISNHLYFYWYRQILGQKVEFLVSFYNNEISEKSEIFDDQFSVERPDGSNFTLKIRSTKLEDSAMYFCASGDRVNQPQHFGDGTRLSIL.

The rearrangement uses TRBV7-3 and TRBJ2-2; TRBD2 matches at 9 bases. The CDR3 runs to 17 residues. V was pared by 1 base and J by 6 bases, with 9 bases of the junction left unmatched. The germline V gene has CDR1 SGHTA and CDR2 FQGTGA. The CDR3 reads CASSLMGAGGPAGELFF. The CDR3 nucleotides read TGTGCCAGCAGCTTAATGGGGGCGGGAGGGCCAGCCGGGGAGCTGTTTTTT.

The chain is built from TRBV14 and TRBJ2-1; TRBD2 matches at 12 bases. In germline, CDR1 is SGHDN, CDR2 FVKESK. The CDR3 spans 17 residues. V lost 4 bases to trimming and J lost 7 bases; unmatched junction nucleotides: 11. CDR3 sequence (DNA): TGTGCCAGCAGCCTAAGTATAGGACTAGCGGGAAATAATGAGCAGTTCTTC. Amino acids: CASSLSIGLAGNNEQFF.

The chain has TRBV19 and TRBJ2-2; maybe TRBD1 (6 bases). The CDR3 has 15 residues. The germline V gene has CDR1 LNHDA and CDR2 SQIVND (reference sequence). V was clipped by 1 base and J by 5 bases, with 11 bases between them. The chain's CDR3 is CASSIGAGATGELFF. DNA of the CDR3: TGTGCCAGTAGTATAGGGGCAGGGGCGACCGGGGAGCTGTTTTTT.

This clone has more than one count but fewer than ten. V and J are TRBV6-5 and TRBJ1-5, with TRBD1 as a possible D gene (5 bases). V was shortened by 6 bases and J by 0 bases, with 9 bases between the two germline ends. The CDR3 sequence is 14 residues long. Germline-derived CDR1 and CDR2 are MNHEY and SVGAGI. CDR3 bases: TGTGCCAGCAGGGCAGGGCCTAGCAATCAGCCCCAGCATTTT. It specifies CASRAGPSNQPQHF.

This chain uses TRBV7-2 with TRBJ1-1; D is ambiguous. The CDR3 is made up of 13 amino acids. V shed 2 bases and J shed 1 base, with 5 bases lying between them. Germline V gene data show CDR1 as SGHTA and CDR2 as FQGNSA. CDR3 bases: TGTGCCAGCAGCTTAAAGGCGAACACTGAAGCTTTCTTT. Amino acid sequence: CASSLKANTEAFF. Looking up the rest from reference TRBV7-2 and TRBJ1-1 gives the full variable domain: GAGVSQSPSNKVTEKGKDVELRCDPISGHTALYWYRQSLGQGLEFLIYFQGNSAPDKSGLPSDRFSAERTGGSVSTLTIQRTQQEDSAVYLCASSLKANTEAFFGQGTRLTVV.

The chain uses TRBV6-5 and TRBJ1-1; 7 positions agree with TRBD1. V was clipped by 4 bases and J by 4 bases; unmatched bases: 6. CDR3 size: 14 residues. The germline gives CDR1 MNHEY, CDR2 SVGAGI. The CDR3 sequence: CASSFSQGVTEAFF. As DNA, the CDR3 is TGTGCCAGCAGTTTTTCTCAGGGGGTCACTGAAGCTTTCTTT.

The rearrangement uses TRBV28 and TRBJ2-1; 7 positions match TRBD1. V lost 7 bases and J lost 2; bases outside the gene matches: 11. Germline V gives CDR1 MDHEN, CDR2 SYDVKM. This CDR3 comprises 16 residues. CDR3 amino acids: CASNPWAGTAYNEQFF. CDR3 nucleotide sequence: TGTGCCAGCAACCCTTGGGCCGGGACAGCCTACAATGAGCAGTTCTTC. The full variable domain, in which reference TRBV28 and TRBJ2-1 provide the parts outside the CDR3, is DVKVTQSSRYLVKRTGEKVFLECVQDMDHENMFWYRQDPGLGLRLIYFSYDVKMKEKGDIPEGYSVSREKKERFSLILESASTNQTSMYLCASNPWAGTAYNEQFFGPGTRLTVL.

The rearrangement joins TRBV4-2 to TRBJ2-3; possibly TRBD2 for D (6 bases). Germline V gene lookup returns CDR1 LGHNA and CDR2 YNFKEQ. The CDR3 runs to 16 residues. V dropped 4 bases and J dropped 5 bases, with 19 bases sitting between them. In nucleotides, the CDR3 is TGTGCCAGCAGCCCGCAGCGCGGGATAAGGTTAGATACGCAGTATTTT. Translation: CASSPQRGIRLDTQYF.

Of note for this clone: Sequence at one end of the junction differs from germline and may be a read error. As DNA, the CDR3 is TGTGCCAGCTCACAAGATCAGGGTTCGTTGCCCCAGCACTTC. Translated, it gives CASSQDQGSLPQHF. This chain connects TRBV18 to TRBJ2-5; D perhaps matches TRBD1 (5 bases). Germline loops: CDR1 KGHSH, CDR2 LQKENI. This CDR3 contains 14 residues.

The chain recombines TRBV28 with TRBJ1-5; no clear D gene. Germline V gives CDR1 MDHEN, CDR2 SYDVKM. Between the trimmed V and J ends, which lost 7 bases and 6 bases, there was a span of 10 bases. The CDR3 consists of 12 residues. CDR3 coding DNA: TGTGCCAGCACCCACACGACTCAGCCCCAGCATTTT. Amino acids: CASTHTTQPQHF.

Regarding this clone: This specimen includes other DNA sequences encoding the same CDR3. V usage is TRBV18 and J usage is TRBJ2-7, with TRBD1 matching over 8 bases. This CDR3 has 14 amino acids. J lost 1 base, V lost 4 bases, and 3 bases had no gene match. The V gene's germline CDR1 is KGHSH and CDR2 LQKENI. The CDR3 DNA is TGTGCCAGCTCACGGGACAGGAATTCCTACGAGCAGTACTTC. It yields the protein CASSRDRNSYEQYF. Complete variable domain (other parts from reference TRBV18 and TRBJ2-7): NAGVMQNPRHLVRRRGQEARLRCSPMKGHSHVYWYRQLPEEGLKFMVYLQKENIIDESGMPKERFSAEFPKEGPSILRIQQVVRGDSAAYFCASSRDRNSYEQYFGPGTRLTVT.

The CDR3 sequence: CASSYSVVIDEQYF. Written as DNA, the CDR3 is TGTGCCAGCAGTTACTCGGTCGTCATCGACGAGCAGTACTTC. This chain uses TRBV6-6 with TRBJ2-7, with unresolved D. Germline lookup yields CDR1 MNHNY and CDR2 SVGAGI (reference sequence). Trimming stripped 0 bases from V and 5 bases from J, with 11 bases between. This CDR3 is built from 14 residues.

The V call is TRBV7-9, the J call TRBJ2-2; D may match TRBD1 or TRBD2 (5 bases each). V gave up 2 bases and J gave up 4 bases, with 11 bases separating them. Germline CDR1 is SEHNR and CDR2 is FQNEAQ (reference sequence). The CDR3 runs 15 residues. CDR3 in DNA: TGTGCCAGCAGCTTAATCGGGACCGTCACCGGGGAGCTGTTTTTT. Its translation is CASSLIGTVTGELFF.

This chain's CDR3 is CATSRSSGTHFYEQYF. CDR3 DNA: TGTGCCACCAGCAGATCCTCCGGGACACATTTCTACGAGCAGTACTTC. The gene calls are TRBV15 and TRBJ2-7; weak D call: TRBD1 (6 bases). Germline V gene data show CDR1 as LNHNV and CDR2 as YYDKDF (reference sequence). This CDR3 region has 16 residues. V was cut by 2 bases and J by 3 bases, with 17 bases left in between.

The gene calls are TRBV5-6 and TRBJ2-3; no clear D gene. This CDR3 region has 14 residues. Trimming took 4 bases from V and 2 from J, leaving 11 bases between them. Germline V gene lookup returns CDR1 SGHDT and CDR2 YYEEEE. The CDR3: CASSRPVPTDTQYF. CDR3 nucleotides: TGTGCCAGCAGCCGACCGGTCCCCACAGATACGCAGTATTTT.

The rearrangement links TRBV7-2 to TRBJ2-1, with 8 bases lining up with TRBD1. Germline trimming cut 5 bases from V and 9 bases from J; bases unmatched to any gene: 9. CDR1 and CDR2 from the germline V gene are SGHTA and FQGNSA. This CDR3 contains 14 residues. CDR3 protein: CASSILQGAGEQFF. The CDR3 coding sequence is TGTGCCAGCAGCATCCTTCAGGGGGCTGGTGAGCAGTTCTTC.

The chain links TRBV14 to TRBJ2-2; D perhaps matches TRBD1 (6 bases). CDR3 length: 19 amino acids. V lost 2 bases, J lost 4 bases, and 23 bases lay in between. Germline V gene data show CDR1 as SGHDN and CDR2 as FVKESK. The CDR3 DNA follows: TGTGCCAGCAGCCAATCAGGACACGGACAGTGGGGTTCCACCGGGGAGCTGTTTTTT. It encodes CASSQSGHGQWGSTGELFF.